This T cell receptor beta chain was observed in a study of T-cell reconstitution after alpha-beta-depleted transplantation in children (dated by TCRdb to 2015 to 2016). Describing the broader study: Using TCR repertoire profiling, the study quantitatively followed how T-cell immune reconstitution unfolded in children after TCRalphabeta/CD19-depleted allogeneic hematopoietic cell transplantation.

V has 2 bases trimmed and J has 6 bases trimmed; junction bases matching no gene number 14. The CDR3 sequence holds 18 residues, the cysteine and phenylalanine included. The kept DNA is CDR3 alone, 54 bases in frame from the first base. For CDR1 and CDR2, the germline V gene lists MDHEN and SYDVKM. Overall study outcomes, separate from this receptor: The high TCRbeta diversity at day 60 in some patients was ascribed to recipient T cells and intrathymic progenitors that had survived conditioning. Apparently early alphabetaT-cell count recovery about two months after transplant reportedly relied on only several hundred rapidly expanded clones derived from non-depleted graft cells. Hyperexpanded clone frequencies declined over subsequent months; after one year, T-cell counts and TCRbeta diversity were mostly attributed to newly produced T cells.

Library preparation employed PCR. Sequencing used an Illumina HiSeq 2500. To normalize quantification of the TCRbeta repertoire, the TCR libraries were built with molecular barcoding that relied on unique molecular identifiers. TCRdb reprocessed the public reads (quality trimming at Q25 with fastp, clone calling with MiXCR) and kept in-frame beta chains. Entries are consolidated by CDR3 protein sequence, retaining the most common genes and DNA. The sample data list hundreds of thousands of distinct CDR3 sequences, and around 13% of these were observed just once. The ten largest clones add up to about 2% of the sample. Many counts were recorded for this clonotype. The target of this receptor is not known. Nothing much larger sits one base from this clone, and base qualities are not available. The intended sense of this specimen's treatment or condition label: allogeneic hematopoietic cell transplantation with graft depleted of TCRalphabeta T cells and CD19 B cells. The children who served as transplant recipients had been given grafts of TCRalphabeta/CD19-depleted allogeneic hematopoietic cells.

The chain was built from TRBV28 and TRBJ2-3; 10 central bases correspond to TRBD2. The specimen was PBMCs, mostly from graft donor cells, collected 360 days after TCRalphabeta/CD19-depleted stem cell transplant. This clonotype was obtained from a male patient between 10 and 17 years old who had a stem cell transplant for acute myeloid leukemia, so the T cells may come from the graft donor. The bases are TGTGCCAGCAGTTTAACAGCTAGCGGGAGTCCCGGTTGGGATACGCAGTATTTT. Its amino acids are CASSLTASGSPGWDTQYF.